The 18 T cell receptor beta chains listed next were all sequenced from one sample in a study of CD8+ T cells in alopecia areata. Reverse transcription of extracted RNA yielded cDNA, which provided the sequencing template. This table comes from immunoSEQ multiplex PCR, and its TCRdb copy is limited to in-frame clones, with some not included. The sample includes approximately 150,000 clones, roughly 63% of them seen just once. Treatment specified: oral pan-JAK inhibitor, 5-10 mg twice daily. The source was CD4+ T cells sorted from blood, collected at approximately week 60, from a patient treated with tofacitinib. These TCRs come from a human donor with alopecia areata.

The V gene is TRBV30, the J gene TRBJ2-5; TRBD1 matches at 9 bases. The junction had 3 bases not matched to a gene; V was cut back by 0 bases and J by 4 bases. Germline V gene data show CDR1 as GTSNPN and CDR2 as SVGIG (reference sequence). The CDR3 extends over 14 amino acids. DNA for the CDR3: TGTGCCTGGAGTGTGGGACAGGGCAGAGAGACCCAGTACTTC. Translating it yields CAWSVGQGRETQYF. The full variable domain, rest sourced from reference TRBV30 and TRBJ2-5, is SQTIHQWPATLVQPVGSPLSLECTVEGTSNPNLYWYRQAAGRGLQLLFYSVGIGQISSEVPQNLSASRPQDRQFILSSKKLLLSDSGFYLCAWSVGQGRETQYFGPGTRLLVL.

In nucleotides, the CDR3 is TGTGCCAGCAGTTTATCAGGGGCGAGTGGCTACACCTTC. Its protein is CASSLSGASGYTF. J is TRBJ1-2 and V is TRBV27; a weak D match, TRBD1 (5 bases). The CDR3 loop spans 13 amino acids. Germline assignment: CDR1 MNHEY and CDR2 SMNVEV (reference sequence). Deletions cut 0 bases from V and 7 bases from J, with 9 bases between.

This clone has more than one count but fewer than ten. The V call is TRBV29-1, the J call TRBJ2-3, with 10 bases aligning to TRBD1. The CDR3 has 14 residues. The V gene end was trimmed by 7 bases and the J gene end by 3 bases; junction bases not matched to a gene: 7. Germline V CDR1 and CDR2: SQVTM, ANQGSEA. CDR3 bases: TGCAGCGCTTCGACAGGGGGCTTAACAGATACGCAGTATTTT. Translation gives CSASTGGLTDTQYF.

This clone was seen a few times. CDR3 nucleotide sequence: TGTGCCTGGAACTTCGGTGGAAACTATGGCTACACCTTC. It encodes CAWNFGGNYGYTF. The chain employs TRBV30 and TRBJ1-2, with D hard to call. The CDR3 spans 13 residues. V was pared by 4 bases and J by 2 bases, with 11 bases between. In germline, CDR1 is GTSNPN, CDR2 SVGIG (reference sequence).

This clone was detected only a few times. V usage is TRBV19 and J usage is TRBJ1-1, with D maybe TRBD1 (6 bases). There are 14 residues in the CDR3. Between the trimmed V and J ends, which lost 3 bases and 8 bases, there was a span of 16 bases. The germline gives CDR1 LNHDA, CDR2 SQIVND (reference sequence). The CDR3 here is CASSIRTDTREAFF. CDR3 DNA: TGTGCCAGTAGTATTCGGACAGATACCCGCGAAGCTTTCTTT.

The DNA for the CDR3 is TGCAGCGTCGCACAGGTTTATAATGAAAAACTGTTTTTT. This sequence encodes CSVAQVYNEKLFF. This rearrangement joins TRBV29-1 to TRBJ1-4, with D possibly being TRBD1 (5 bases). CDR3 length: 13 residues. Trimming removed 6 bases from V and 4 bases from J, with 12 bases in between. The germline V gene encodes CDR1 SQVTM and CDR2 ANQGSEA.

The rearrangement uses TRBV2 and TRBJ1-6; D unresolved. CDR3 length equals 12 residues. V was clipped by 7 bases and J by 10 bases, with 11 bases between them. Germline CDR1 is SNHLY and CDR2 is FYNNEI. CDR3 amino acids: CASTSEGSPLHF. In DNA form, the CDR3 reads TGTGCCAGCACCAGCGAAGGGTCACCCCTCCACTTT.

This sequence joins TRBV5-6 and TRBJ1-5; D not certain. The CDR3 totals 12 residues. The V end lost 2 bases, the J end lost 6 bases, and 6 bases lay between the germline ends. Germline CDR1 and CDR2: SGHDT and YYEEEE. The CDR3 loop reads CASSFRGQPQHF. The CDR3 nucleotides are TGTGCCAGCAGCTTCCGGGGTCAGCCCCAGCATTTT.

The gene calls are TRBV11-2 and TRBJ2-5; D may be TRBD2 (5 bases). V was clipped by 0 bases and J by 4 bases, with 12 bases between them. The germline V gene encodes CDR1 SGHAT and CDR2 FQNNGV. The CDR3 is 15 amino acids. CDR3: CASSLDAGVAETQYF. CDR3 DNA sequence: TGTGCCAGCAGCTTAGATGCCGGGGTGGCAGAGACCCAGTACTTC. Using reference TRBV11-2 and TRBJ2-5 for the parts outside the CDR3, the full variable domain is EAGVAQSPRYKIIEKRQSVAFWCNPISGHATLYWYQQILGQGPKLLIQFQNNGVVDDSQLPKDRFSAERLKGVDSTLKIQPAKLEDSAVYLCASSLDAGVAETQYFGPGTRLLVL.

This chain links TRBV4-1 with TRBJ1-2; D gene ambiguous. This CDR3 spans 13 amino acids. In germline, CDR1 is MGHRA, CDR2 YSYEKL. V dropped 2 bases and J dropped 2 bases, with 6 bases sitting between them. CDR3 DNA: TGCGCCAGCAGCCAACTGACCAACTATGGCTACACCTTC. Its translation is CASSQLTNYGYTF.

This chain uses TRBV4-1 with TRBJ1-2; D not certain. This CDR3 has 14 residues. V shed 4 bases and J shed 6 bases, with 15 bases lying between them. CDR1 and CDR2 from the germline V gene are MGHRA and YSYEKL. The CDR3 loop is CASSLKRSRDGYTF. The CDR3 DNA follows: TGCGCCAGCAGCCTTAAGAGGAGTCGGGATGGCTACACCTTC.

The V call is TRBV7-6, the J call TRBJ1-4, with D tentatively TRBD1 (6 bases). Germline assignment: CDR1 SGHVS and CDR2 FNYEAQ. V lost 1 base and J 5 bases, leaving 11 bases between the germline ends. This CDR3 is 15 amino acids long. The CDR3 DNA sequence: TGTGCCAGCAGCTTAGAACAGGGCCAAAATGAAAAACTGTTTTTT. Amino acid sequence: CASSLEQGQNEKLFF.

The V and J genes are TRBV29-1 and TRBJ1-5; TRBD1 matches 8 bases. CDR3 length: 11 amino acids. Trimming took 6 bases from V and 11 from J; bases not matched to a gene: 6. In germline, CDR1 is SQVTM, CDR2 ANQGSEA. For the CDR3, the DNA is TGCAGCGTGGGGGACAGGAAGGCCCAGCATTTT. This translates into CSVGDRKAQHF.

The V call is TRBV6-5, the J call TRBJ1-5, with D possibly being TRBD1 (5 bases). Trimming cost V 4 bases and J 4 bases, with 11 bases left between them. There are 14 residues in the CDR3. Germline assignment: CDR1 MNHEY and CDR2 SVGAGI. Here the CDR3 DNA reads TGTGCCAGCAGTTCCCTTGGGGGGAATCAGCCCCAGCATTTT. This codes for CASSSLGGNQPQHF.

V and J are TRBV6-5 and TRBJ2-3; D is unclear. Germline CDR1 reads MNHEY; CDR2 reads SVGAGI. V shed 0 bases and J shed 6 bases, with 13 bases lying between them. The CDR3 is 15 residues long. The chain's CDR3 is CASSYSEARADTQYF. CDR3 in DNA: TGTGCCAGCAGTTACTCAGAGGCTAGAGCCGATACGCAGTATTTT.

The V and J genes are TRBV5-1 and TRBJ2-5; 7 bases line up with TRBD1. V lost 0 bases and J lost 1; bases outside the gene matches: 0. Germline assignment: CDR1 SGHRS and CDR2 YFSETQ. CDR3 length equals 14 residues. This chain's CDR3 is CASSLGDSQETQYF. The CDR3 DNA reads as TGCGCCAGCAGCTTGGGGGACAGCCAAGAGACCCAGTACTTC.

The chain couples TRBV5-1 to TRBJ2-3; 13 bases map to TRBD2. The junction had 4 bases not matched to a gene; V was cut back by 4 bases and J by 2 bases. CDR1 and CDR2 from the germline V gene are SGHRS and YFSETQ. This CDR3 is built from 16 residues. The CDR3 region is CASSRGTSGATDTQYF. In nucleotides, the CDR3 is TGCGCCAGCAGCCGCGGGACTAGCGGGGCCACAGATACGCAGTATTTT.

The genes are TRBV15 and TRBJ2-4; possible D gene TRBD1, 6 bases. CDR3 length equals 15 residues. The germline V and J ends were trimmed by 3 bases and 8 bases, with 17 bases remaining between them. The germline CDR1 and CDR2 sequences are LNHNV and YYDKDF (reference sequence). The DNA of the CDR3 is TGTGCCACCAGCAGGGTACAGGGTGCTACGGACATTCAGTACTTC. This gives the protein CATSRVQGATDIQYF.